The rows below give T cell receptor beta chains drawn from one sample of a study of blood T cell repertoires in COVID-19. Only in-frame clones appear in the TCRdb table, and some are missing; sequencing was by immunoSEQ multiplex PCR. The sample lists about 280,000 clones, 85% seen once, with 2% to 3% in the top ten. Material for sequencing was PBMCs or T cells enriched from blood (not recorded which). The origin of the receptors is a woman in her forties or fifties who had recovered from COVID-19. Each CDR3 is given with its conserved first and last residue. A D gene is named only where the DNA matches it firmly. The size of a clone is reported for some rows only, either as once, few or many, or as a class for expanded clones.

TRBV18	TRBD2	-	TRBJ2-3	CASSPIRGGTDTQYF	TGTGCCAGCTCACCAATACGGGGGGGCACAGATACGCAGTATTTT
TRBV7-2	TRBD1	-	TRBJ1-1	CASSVRGAEAFF	TGTGCCAGCAGCGTCAGGGGGGCTGAAGCTTTCTTT
TRBV7-8	-	-	TRBJ1-1	CASTLRGGIGTEAFF	TGTGCCAGCACCCTACGGGGGGGGATCGGCACTGAAGCTTTCTTT
TRBV7-9	TRBD1	-	TRBJ2-5	CASSHWDRGGETQYF	TGTGCCAGCAGCCACTGGGACAGGGGTGGAGAGACCCAGTACTTC
TRBV10-2	-	-	TRBJ1-6	CASSDSIRSPLHF	TGCGCCAGCAGTGATTCTATCAGGTCACCCCTCCACTTT
TRBV11-2	-	-	TRBJ1-1	CASSLGTVAAFF	TGTGCCAGCAGCTTGGGCACGGTCGCAGCTTTCTTT
TRBV4-3	TRBD2	-	TRBJ2-3	CASSQDPSGADTQYF	TGCGCCAGCAGCCAAGATCCTAGCGGGGCAGATACGCAGTATTTT
TRBV27	TRBD2	-	TRBJ2-2	CASSFTGTSGSVFGELFF	TGTGCCAGCAGTTTTACCGGGACTAGCGGGAGTGTCTTCGGGGAGCTGTTTTTT
TRBV5-4	-	-	TRBJ2-3	CASSLARGLSSSTQYF	TGTGCCAGCAGCTTGGCCAGGGGCCTCTCCTCAAGTACGCAGTATTTT
TRBV5-6	TRBD1	-	TRBJ2-3	CASHPFGRTGGADTQYF	TGTGCCAGCCACCCCTTTGGGAGGACAGGGGGCGCAGATACGCAGTATTTT
TRBV5-4	TRBD1	-	TRBJ2-1	CASSLEQGAYNEQFF	TGTGCCAGCAGCTTGGAACAGGGGGCCTACAATGAGCAGTTCTTC
TRBV9	-	-	TRBJ2-7	CASSVAPSPSYEQYF	TGTGCCAGCAGCGTAGCTCCGTCCCCCTCCTACGAGCAGTACTTC
TRBV6-5	-	few	TRBJ1-6	CASISPGWPLHF	TGTGCCAGCATAAGCCCCGGGTGGCCCCTCCACTTT
TRBV5-5	-	-	TRBJ1-5	CASSFGRDNQPQHF	TGTGCCAGCAGCTTCGGCAGGGACAATCAGCCCCAGCATTTT
TRBV7-6	TRBD1	few	TRBJ1-2	CASSFGAGGSLDGYTF	TGTGCCAGCAGCTTTGGGGCAGGGGGCTCTTTGGATGGCTACACCTTC
TRBV2	TRBD1	-	TRBJ1-1	CASVRQGAWDTEAFF	TGTGCCAGCGTCCGACAGGGGGCCTGGGACACTGAAGCTTTCTTT